Below, 23 T cell receptor beta chains from the same sample are listed, as sequenced in a study of blood T cell repertoires in COVID-19. Data came from immunoSEQ multiplex PCR; TCRdb stores just in-frame clones and leaves some out. The table shows about 89,000 clones, with around 72% occurring only once. The sequencing sample was made of peripheral blood. The source of these receptors is a woman at least 80 years old with acute or convalescent COVID-19.

In its sample, this clone was seen a few times. This sample also contains other DNA sequences that code for the same CDR3. This chain joins TRBV3-1 (or the pseudogene TRBV3-2) and TRBJ1-1; no reliable D call. The CDR3 extends over 13 amino acids. Trimming removed 0 bases from V and 5 bases from J, with 7 bases in between. From germline, CDR1 is LGHDT and CDR2 YNNKEL (reference sequence). DNA for the CDR3: TGTGCCAGCAGCCAAGAGTCCCTGACTGAAGCTTTCTTT. It specifies CASSQESLTEAFF.

The chain employs TRBV18 and TRBJ1-2; TRBD1 aligns across 8 bases. Germline V gene lookup returns CDR1 KGHSH and CDR2 LQKENI. The CDR3 runs to 14 residues. V trimming: 3 bases; J trimming: 4 bases; junction bases outside the gene matches: 4. CDR3 region: CASSPRTGTYGYTF. DNA for the CDR3: TGTGCCAGCTCACCGCGGACAGGGACCTATGGCTACACCTTC.

This chain links TRBV5-4 with TRBJ2-5, with TRBD1 matching over 12 bases. CDR3 length equals 16 residues. V shed 4 bases, J shed 5 bases, and the junction held 9 bases outside the gene matches. Germline V CDR1 and CDR2: SGHNT, YYREEE (reference sequence). The CDR3 region is CASSGWDRGREETQYF. The DNA for the CDR3 is TGTGCCAGCAGCGGCTGGGACAGGGGGCGAGAGGAGACCCAGTACTTC.

Here the CDR3 reads CASSLEASGALEQYF. CDR3 DNA: TGTGCCAGCAGCTTAGAGGCTAGCGGGGCCCTCGAGCAGTACTTC. The chain carries TRBV5-4 and TRBJ2-7; 9 bases fit TRBD2. The length of the CDR3 is 15 residues. Germline assignment: CDR1 SGHNT and CDR2 YYREEE (reference sequence). V shed 2 bases and J 6 bases; nucleotides not matched to a gene: 9.

The CDR3 region is CSASNSRGEKLFF. The CDR3 DNA follows: TGCAGTGCTAGTAACAGCCGGGGTGAAAAACTGTTTTTT. The V call is TRBV20-1, the J call TRBJ1-4; D not certain. CDR3 length: 13 residues. Trimming pared 3 bases from V and 7 bases from J, leaving 12 bases between. From germline, CDR1 is DFQATT and CDR2 SNEGSKA (reference sequence).

The chain couples TRBV25-1 to TRBJ1-2; 10 nucleotides align to TRBD1. J was trimmed by 1 base and V by 6 bases; bases with no gene match: 2. CDR1 MGHDK and CDR2 SYGVNS come from the germline V gene. The CDR3 length is 14 residues. The CDR3 loop is CASSDRGLNYGYTF. DNA of the CDR3: TGTGCCAGCAGCGACAGGGGGCTTAACTATGGCTACACCTTC.

The chain combines TRBV18 with TRBJ2-1; 11 bases are shared with TRBD2. The trim removed 3 bases at V and 7 bases at J, leaving 5 bases unmatched. The CDR3 length is 15 residues. CDR1 and CDR2 from the germline V gene are KGHSH and LQKENI. The CDR3 region is CASSPLAGGGNEQFF. CDR3 DNA: TGTGCCAGCTCACCTCTAGCGGGGGGCGGGAATGAGCAGTTCTTC.

The table lists this clone with a few counts. The chain recombines TRBV9 with TRBJ1-2; weak D call: TRBD1 (6 bases). The CDR3 is made up of 12 amino acids. V shed 4 bases and J shed 8 bases, with 12 bases lying between them. The germline V gene encodes CDR1 SGDLS and CDR2 YYNGEE. In nucleotides, the CDR3 is TGTGCCAGCAGCCGGGACAACGACGGCTACACCTTC. The encoded protein is CASSRDNDGYTF.

CDR3 sequence (DNA): TGTGCCAGCAGTTTTAGTATAGGGGGCAACGAAAAACTGTTTTTT. Translation gives CASSFSIGGNEKLFF. The chain employs TRBV6-5 and TRBJ1-4; 7 bases align to TRBD1. J gave up 8 bases and V 4 bases, and 10 bases lay outside the gene matches. Germline CDR1 MNHEY, CDR2 SVGAGI. CDR3 length: 15 amino acids.

The chain is built from TRBV27 and TRBJ2-6; perhaps TRBD2 as D (5 bases). The CDR3 extends over 14 amino acids. V shed 7 bases and J shed 0 bases, with 7 bases lying between them. In germline, CDR1 is MNHEY, CDR2 SMNVEV (reference sequence). The CDR3 loop is CASKRGSGANVLTF. Here the CDR3 DNA reads TGTGCCAGCAAACGGGGCTCTGGGGCCAACGTCCTGACTTTC.

The chain has TRBV6-5 and TRBJ1-1; possible D gene TRBD1, 6 bases. This CDR3 spans 15 amino acids. Germline assignment: CDR1 MNHEY and CDR2 SVGAGI. The germline V and J ends were trimmed by 9 bases and 0 bases, with 17 bases remaining between them. CDR3 residues: CASTINRELNTEAFF. The CDR3 coding sequence is TGTGCCAGTACTATAAACAGGGAATTGAACACTGAAGCTTTCTTT.

The rearrangement joins TRBV9 to TRBJ2-1; 9 nucleotides agree with TRBD1. Per the germline V gene, CDR1 is SGDLS and CDR2 is YYNGEE. CDR3 length equals 18 residues. Unmatched junction bases numbered 18, after V lost 4 bases and J lost 7 bases. The CDR3 nucleotides read TGTGCCAGCAGCACCGGGACAGGGAGACGGCTTCTAGGGAATGAGCAGTTCTTC. Protein product: CASSTGTGRRLLGNEQFF.

J is TRBJ2-7 and V is TRBV18; 9 bases are a match to TRBD1. The CDR3 contains 14 residues. J was trimmed by 2 bases and V by 3 bases; bases with no gene match: 2. Germline CDR1 KGHSH, CDR2 LQKENI. Here the CDR3 DNA reads TGTGCCAGCTCACCCGGGACAGGGACCTACGAGCAGTACTTC. Protein product: CASSPGTGTYEQYF.

This clone was observed once. J is TRBJ2-5 and V is TRBV24-1, with D unresolved. CDR3 length: 15 amino acids. Trimming removed 6 bases from V and 5 bases from J, with 18 bases in between. The germline gives CDR1 KGHDR, CDR2 SFDVKD. The CDR3: CATSQSGPPRETQYF. The DNA for the CDR3 is TGTGCCACCAGTCAATCCGGTCCCCCTCGGGAGACCCAGTACTTC.

The rearrangement uses TRBV9 and TRBJ2-5; the match to TRBD2 covers 8 bases. With 5 bases clipped from V and 5 bases from J, the junction kept 11 bases outside the gene matches. The CDR3 totals 15 residues. Germline V gene data show CDR1 as SGDLS and CDR2 as YYNGEE. The CDR3 protein is CASRPGGASDETQYF. In DNA form, the CDR3 reads TGTGCCAGCAGACCCGGGGGGGCCTCGGATGAGACCCAGTACTTC.

V gene TRBV10-1 combines with J gene TRBJ1-1, with a tentative D call TRBD1 (5 bases). The CDR3 is 17 amino acids. The V end lost 3 bases, the J end lost 3 bases, and 20 bases lay between the germline ends. Germline CDR1 is WNHNN and CDR2 is SYGVQD (reference sequence). CDR3 in amino acids: CASSEPERAKGDTEAFF. DNA for the CDR3: TGCGCCAGCAGTGAACCAGAGCGGGCGAAAGGGGACACTGAAGCTTTCTTT.

This clone was counted a few times. The rearrangement joins TRBV10-3 to TRBJ1-3; D call uncertain. In germline, CDR1 is ENHRY, CDR2 SYGVKD. The CDR3 has 15 residues. The V gene lost 6 bases and the J gene lost 0 bases, with 12 bases spanning the gap. The CDR3 bases are TGTGCCATCAGGACTGCCCCTCGCTCTGGAAACACCATATATTTT. It is translated as CAIRTAPRSGNTIYF.

The CDR3 loop reads CASSSDRPSSGANVLTF. In DNA form, the CDR3 reads TGTGCCAGCAGCTCGGACAGACCTTCCTCTGGGGCCAACGTCCTGACTTTC. This chain connects TRBV7-2 to TRBJ2-6, with D tentatively TRBD1 (6 bases). This CDR3 spans 17 amino acids. V was pared by 4 bases and J by 0 bases, with 13 bases between. Per the germline V gene, CDR1 is SGHTA and CDR2 is FQGNSA.

The chain uses TRBV5-1 and TRBJ1-2; D unclear. The V and J ends lost 4 bases and 6 bases respectively, with 22 bases between them. The CDR3 has 16 residues. CDR1 SGHRS and CDR2 YFSETQ come from the germline V gene. The CDR3 DNA reads TGCGCCAGCAGCCGAACCTCGCCGGGTACGGAAAATGGCTACACCTTC. Translating gives CASSRTSPGTENGYTF. The complete variable domain, with remaining parts taken from reference TRBV5-1 and TRBJ1-2, reads KAGVTQTPRYLIKTRGQQVTLSCSPISGHRSVSWYQQTPGQGLQFLFEYFSETQRNKGNFPGRFSGRQFSNSRSEMNVSTLELGDSALYLCASSRTSPGTENGYTFGSGTRLTVV.

V and J are TRBV19 and TRBJ1-4, with 7 bases aligning to TRBD1. The CDR3 loop spans 14 amino acids. The germline V gene has CDR1 LNHDA and CDR2 SQIVND (reference sequence). With 4 bases clipped from V and 1 base from J, the junction kept 0 bases outside the gene matches. CDR3 bases: TGTGCCAGTAGTACAGGGGGAACTAATGAAAAACTGTTTTTT. Amino acids: CASSTGGTNEKLFF.

The rearrangement uses TRBV6-5 and TRBJ2-5; 7 bases map to TRBD1. In germline, CDR1 is MNHEY, CDR2 SVGAGI. J gave up 3 bases and V 6 bases, and 4 bases lay outside the gene matches. The CDR3 has 13 amino acids. This chain's CDR3 is CASRATGKETQYF. Written as DNA, the CDR3 is TGTGCCAGCAGAGCGACAGGGAAAGAGACCCAGTACTTC.

The chain couples TRBV7-2 to TRBJ1-6, with TRBD1 matching over 7 bases. Germline V lookup: CDR1 SGHTA, CDR2 FQGNSA. The CDR3 covers 17 residues. Trimming cost V 5 bases and J 6 bases; bases outside gene matches: 13. CDR3 in DNA: TGTGCCAGCAGCCTACACCCAACAGGGGCGGCTAATTCACCCCTCCACTTT. It yields the protein CASSLHPTGAANSPLHF.

The rearrangement links TRBV9 to TRBJ2-4, with a tentative D call TRBD1 (6 bases). With 0 bases removed from V and 10 bases from J, the gap between germline ends came to 14 bases. This CDR3 is built from 14 residues. Looked up from germline, CDR1 is SGDLS and CDR2 is YYNGEE. The CDR3 DNA follows: TGTGCCAGCAGCGTAGGGGCGGACAGTCGGATTCAGTACTTC. The encoded protein is CASSVGADSRIQYF.